The clone carrying this T cell receptor beta chain was seen repeatedly, ten times or more. Its antigen is as yet unknown. The sample is drawn from a study of CD8 T cells in ankylosing spondylitis. Study-level findings and limits: A motif in TCR beta, a set of fewer than ten highly homologous variants, appeared characteristic of ankylosing spondylitis blood.

Using its own MiXCR run on the 5' RACE reads, TCRdb lists one record per CDR3 protein. The data hold hundreds of thousands of distinct CDR3 sequences, with roughly a tenth observed a single time. V was clipped by 8 bases and J by 6 bases, with 16 bases between them. This CDR3 has 13 residues. Germline CDR1 is LGHDT and CDR2 is YNNKEL (reference sequence). J is TRBJ1-1 and V is TRBV3-1; D possibly corresponds to TRBD1 (6 bases). Material for sequencing was blood, either unsorted or a sorted T cell fraction (not recorded which). The sequence came from a male donor with ankylosing spondylitis or in good health (not recorded which). Here the CDR3 reads CASRAGAEAEAFF. The DNA of the CDR3 is TGTGCCAGCCGGGCGGGGGCTGAGGCTGAAGCTTTCTTT.